This passage covers 14 T cell receptor beta chains from one sample sequenced in a study of cytomegalovirus exposure and HLA in healthy donors. Only in-frame clones appear in the TCRdb table, and some are missing; sequencing was by immunoSEQ multiplex PCR. The table shows 130,000 to 150,000 clones, with about 89% occurring only once. The source material was PBMCs. Receptors originate from a woman between 18 and 29 years old in good health and CMV-seropositive.

The chain joins TRBV10-3 to TRBJ2-7; 9 bases fit TRBD2. The CDR3 has 15 amino acids. The ends lost 4 bases at V and 4 bases at J; junction bases unmatched: 8. The germline V gene encodes CDR1 ENHRY and CDR2 SYGVKD. CDR3 bases: TGTGCCATCAGTGGGAAGCTAGCGGGACTTTACGAGCAGTACTTC. Its protein is CAISGKLAGLYEQYF.

This rearrangement joins TRBV29-1 to TRBJ2-3; 10 nucleotides align to TRBD2. The junction had 11 bases not matched to a gene; V was cut back by 8 bases and J by 3 bases. The CDR3 is made up of 15 amino acids. The germline gives CDR1 SQVTM, CDR2 ANQGSEA. CDR3 in amino acids: CSWTLAGGRTDTQYF. In DNA form, the CDR3 reads TGCAGCTGGACCTTAGCGGGAGGTCGAACAGATACGCAGTATTTT.

This chain joins TRBV11-3 and TRBJ2-7; D gene ambiguous. Germline CDR1 reads SGHNT; CDR2 reads YENEEA. Trimming took 7 bases from V and 2 from J, leaving 12 bases between them. The CDR3 consists of 13 residues. CDR3 sequence reads: CASMNRAAYEQYF. CDR3 nucleotide sequence: TGTGCCAGCATGAACAGAGCCGCCTACGAGCAGTACTTC.

The chain joins TRBV7-8 to TRBJ2-7; 7 bases agree with TRBD1. This CDR3 is 15 amino acids long. Germline V gene lookup returns CDR1 SGHVS and CDR2 FQNEAQ. V gave up 3 bases and J gave up 1 base; unmatched junction bases: 6. In DNA form, the CDR3 reads TGTGCCAGCAGCTTTTCGGGACAGTTGTCCTACGAGCAGTACTTC. It encodes CASSFSGQLSYEQYF.

This chain joins TRBV19 and TRBJ2-1; 11 bases map to TRBD2. Per germline, CDR1 LNHDA and CDR2 SQIVND (reference sequence). This CDR3 has 15 residues. Losses at the gene ends were 7 bases for V and 4 bases for J; bases not matched to a gene: 6. The CDR3: CASNPSGRPYNEQFF. In DNA, the CDR3 is TGTGCCAGTAATCCTAGCGGGAGGCCATACAATGAGCAGTTCTTC.

The genes are TRBV5-6 and TRBJ2-1; TRBD1 might be the D (5 bases). The CDR3 spans 14 residues. Trimming shortened V by 0 bases and J by 4 bases, and 8 bases separated the two germline ends. Germline V gene data show CDR1 as SGHDT and CDR2 as YYEEEE. CDR3 sequence: CASSLVSGYNEQFF. The CDR3, as DNA: TGTGCCAGCAGCTTGGTTTCAGGGTACAATGAGCAGTTCTTC. Looking up the rest from reference TRBV5-6 and TRBJ2-1 gives the full variable domain: DAGVTQSPTHLIKTRGQQVTLRCSPKSGHDTVSWYQQALGQGPQFIFQYYEEEERQRGNFPDRFSGHQFPNYSSELNVNALLLGDSALYLCASSLVSGYNEQFFGPGTRLTVL.

V is TRBV18 and J is TRBJ1-1; D remains unclear. The germline gives CDR1 KGHSH, CDR2 LQKENI. With 8 bases removed from V and 7 bases from J, the gap between germline ends came to 11 bases. This CDR3 is built from 11 residues. The CDR3 DNA is TGTGCCAGCGAACGAGTCAATGAAGCTTTCTTT. This gives the protein CASERVNEAFF.

This chain links TRBV19 with TRBJ1-1; D is perhaps TRBD1 (5 bases). The V gene lost 3 bases and the J gene lost 6 bases, with 20 bases spanning the gap. The CDR3 runs to 16 residues. Germline loops: CDR1 LNHDA, CDR2 SQIVND (reference sequence). As DNA, the CDR3 is TGTGCCAGTAGTATTAAGACAGTCGGGTCTGGGGCTGAAGCTTTCTTT. Translation gives CASSIKTVGSGAEAFF. The full variable domain, in which reference TRBV19 and TRBJ1-1 provide the parts outside the CDR3, is DGGITQSPKYLFRKEGQNVTLSCEQNLNHDAMYWYRQDPGQGLRLIYYSQIVNDFQKGDIAEGYSVSREKKESFPLTVTSAQKNPTAFYLCASSIKTVGSGAEAFFGQGTRLTVV.

The chain carries TRBV28 and TRBJ1-4, with D unresolved. CDR1 and CDR2 (germline): MDHEN, SYDVKM. Trimming pared 2 bases from V and 5 bases from J, leaving 12 bases between. The CDR3 is 15 amino acids. The CDR3 spells CASSLMQSVNEKLFF. The CDR3 nucleotides read TGTGCCAGCAGTTTAATGCAGTCAGTAAATGAAAAACTGTTTTTT. Variable domain in full (rest from reference TRBV28 and TRBJ1-4): DVKVTQSSRYLVKRTGEKVFLECVQDMDHENMFWYRQDPGLGLRLIYFSYDVKMKEKGDIPEGYSVSREKKERFSLILESASTNQTSMYLCASSLMQSVNEKLFFGSGTQLSVL.

Only a few counts were recorded for this clone. The J gene is TRBJ2-3, the V gene TRBV7-9; possible D gene TRBD2, 5 bases. The CDR3 has 14 amino acids. Germline loops: CDR1 SEHNR, CDR2 FQNEAQ (reference sequence). V was cut by 2 bases and J by 2 bases, with 8 bases left in between. The CDR3 region is CASSLSGFTDTQYF. CDR3 nucleotide sequence: TGTGCCAGCAGCTTATCGGGATTCACAGATACGCAGTATTTT.

The chain links TRBV5-1 to TRBJ2-7; 8 nucleotides match TRBD1. Trimming removed 0 bases from V and 0 bases from J; junction bases left unmatched: 8. This CDR3 spans 17 amino acids. CDR1 is SGHRS, CDR2 YFSETQ, per germline. CDR3 region: CASSLVVTGEFSYEQYF. The CDR3 DNA sequence: TGCGCCAGCAGCTTGGTTGTGACAGGGGAGTTCTCCTACGAGCAGTACTTC.

This chain joins TRBV6-1 and TRBJ1-4, with D possibly being TRBD1 (6 bases). The CDR3 has 13 residues. Per germline, CDR1 MNHNS and CDR2 SASEGT. V was trimmed by 7 bases and J by 4 bases, leaving 10 bases between them. The CDR3 region is CASNDRFNEKLFF. Written as DNA, the CDR3 is TGTGCCAGCAACGACAGGTTTAATGAAAAACTGTTTTTT.

This chain connects TRBV7-9 to TRBJ2-3, with 9 nucleotides matching TRBD2. Germline V gives CDR1 SEHNR, CDR2 FQNEAQ (reference sequence). The CDR3 has 15 amino acids. V dropped 6 bases and J dropped 4; count of bases not matched to a gene: 8. CDR3 loop: CASSSVAGVPDTQYF. The CDR3 region has the DNA TGTGCCAGCAGTTCCGTAGCGGGAGTCCCAGATACGCAGTATTTT.

V is TRBV9 and J is TRBJ1-1; D is perhaps TRBD1 (5 bases). This CDR3 spans 14 amino acids. Germline V gene lookup returns CDR1 SGDLS and CDR2 YYNGEE. The ends were cut back, 4 bases at V and 0 bases at J, with 10 bases in the middle. The CDR3 region has the DNA TGTGCCAGCAGCCTTCGACAGATGAACACTGAAGCTTTCTTT. Its translation: CASSLRQMNTEAFF.